The T cell receptor beta chain described here comes from a study of T cells after yellow fever vaccination. This clonotype has only a few counts. TCRdb re-called the 5' RACE reads through MiXCR, storing one row per CDR3 protein. In the table there are over 200,000 distinct CDR3 sequences, about 7% of which are singletons. This CDR3 spans 12 amino acids. Germline V gives CDR1 GTSNPN, CDR2 SVGIG (reference sequence). V lost 2 bases, J lost 3 bases, and 8 bases lay in between. The sequenced sample was CD4+ T cells sorted from PBMCs, obtained on the day of the yellow fever booster vaccination. The source of this sequence is a young man who received the YFV17D yellow fever vaccine. The J gene is TRBJ2-7, the V gene TRBV30, with D unclear. The CDR3 DNA reads as TGTGCCTGGAGTCCCCGCGGCTACGAGCAGTACTTC. It yields the protein CAWSPRGYEQYF.